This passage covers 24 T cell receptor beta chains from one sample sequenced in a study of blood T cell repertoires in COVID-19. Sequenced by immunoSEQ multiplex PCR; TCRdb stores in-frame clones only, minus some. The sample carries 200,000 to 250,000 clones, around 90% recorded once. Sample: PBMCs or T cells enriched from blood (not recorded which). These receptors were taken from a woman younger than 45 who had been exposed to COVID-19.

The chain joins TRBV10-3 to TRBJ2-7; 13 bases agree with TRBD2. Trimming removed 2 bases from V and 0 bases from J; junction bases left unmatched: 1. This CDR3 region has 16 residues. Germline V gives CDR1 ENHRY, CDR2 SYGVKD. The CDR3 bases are TGTGCCATCAGTGAGAGGACTAGCGGGAGCTCCTACGAGCAGTACTTC. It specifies CAISERTSGSSYEQYF.

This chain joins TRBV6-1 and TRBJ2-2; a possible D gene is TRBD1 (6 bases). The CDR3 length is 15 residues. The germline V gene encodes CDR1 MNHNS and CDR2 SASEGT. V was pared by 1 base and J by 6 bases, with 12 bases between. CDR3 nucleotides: TGTGCCAGCAGTGAAGTTGCAGGGGTCGCCGGGGAGCTGTTTTTT. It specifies CASSEVAGVAGELFF.

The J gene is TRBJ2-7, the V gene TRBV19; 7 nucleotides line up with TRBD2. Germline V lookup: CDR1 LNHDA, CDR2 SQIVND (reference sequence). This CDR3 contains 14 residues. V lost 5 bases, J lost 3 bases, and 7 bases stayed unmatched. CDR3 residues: CASSGTGGYYEQYF. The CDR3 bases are TGTGCCAGTAGTGGGACGGGAGGATACTACGAGCAGTACTTC.

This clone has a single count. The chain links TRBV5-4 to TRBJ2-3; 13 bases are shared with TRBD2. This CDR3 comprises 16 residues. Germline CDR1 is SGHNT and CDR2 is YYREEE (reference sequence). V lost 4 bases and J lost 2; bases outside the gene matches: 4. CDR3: CASSGGLAGDTDTQYF. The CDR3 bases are TGTGCCAGCAGCGGAGGACTAGCGGGAGACACAGATACGCAGTATTTT.

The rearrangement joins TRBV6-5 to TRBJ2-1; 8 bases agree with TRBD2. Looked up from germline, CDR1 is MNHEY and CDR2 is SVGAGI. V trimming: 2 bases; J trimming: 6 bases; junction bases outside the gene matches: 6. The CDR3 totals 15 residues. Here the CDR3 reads CASSYPISGANEQFF. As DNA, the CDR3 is TGTGCCAGCAGTTACCCGATTAGCGGGGCCAATGAGCAGTTCTTC.

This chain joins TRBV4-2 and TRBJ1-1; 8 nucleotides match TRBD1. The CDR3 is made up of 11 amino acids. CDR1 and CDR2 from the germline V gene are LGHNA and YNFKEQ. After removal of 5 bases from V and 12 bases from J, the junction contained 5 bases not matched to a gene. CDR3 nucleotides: TGTGCCAGCAGCTCTGGACAGGGTTCTTTCTTT. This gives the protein CASSSGQGSFF.

CDR3 protein: CASSQEGQGRGGYTF. CDR3 in DNA: TGTGCCAGCAGCCAAGAGGGACAGGGGCGGGGAGGCTACACCTTC. J is TRBJ1-2 and V is TRBV4-2; 10 nucleotides match TRBD1. The CDR3 extends over 15 amino acids. The germline CDR1 and CDR2 sequences are LGHNA and YNFKEQ. V gave up 0 bases and J gave up 8 bases; unmatched junction bases: 6.

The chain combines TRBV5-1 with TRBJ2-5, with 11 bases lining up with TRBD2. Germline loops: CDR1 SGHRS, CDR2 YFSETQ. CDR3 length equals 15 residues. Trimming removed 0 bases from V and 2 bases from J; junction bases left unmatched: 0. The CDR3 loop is CASSLGLAGQETQYF. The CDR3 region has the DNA TGCGCCAGCAGCTTGGGACTAGCGGGGCAAGAGACCCAGTACTTC. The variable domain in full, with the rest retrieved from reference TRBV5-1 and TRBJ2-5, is KAGVTQTPRYLIKTRGQQVTLSCSPISGHRSVSWYQQTPGQGLQFLFEYFSETQRNKGNFPGRFSGRQFSNSRSEMNVSTLELGDSALYLCASSLGLAGQETQYFGPGTRLLVL.

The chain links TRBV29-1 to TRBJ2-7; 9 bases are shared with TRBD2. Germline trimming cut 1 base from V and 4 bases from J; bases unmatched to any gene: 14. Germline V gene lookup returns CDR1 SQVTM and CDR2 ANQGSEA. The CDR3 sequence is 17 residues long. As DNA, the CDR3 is TGCAGCGTTGAAGTCAGGGATAGCGGGAGCTTGGGGTACGAGCAGTACTTC. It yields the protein CSVEVRDSGSLGYEQYF.

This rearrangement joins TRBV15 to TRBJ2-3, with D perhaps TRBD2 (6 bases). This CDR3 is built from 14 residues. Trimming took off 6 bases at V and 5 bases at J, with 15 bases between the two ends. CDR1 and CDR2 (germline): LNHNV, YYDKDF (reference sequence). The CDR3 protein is CATSERETGDTQYF. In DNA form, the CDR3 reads TGTGCCACCAGTGAACGGGAGACGGGAGATACGCAGTATTTT.

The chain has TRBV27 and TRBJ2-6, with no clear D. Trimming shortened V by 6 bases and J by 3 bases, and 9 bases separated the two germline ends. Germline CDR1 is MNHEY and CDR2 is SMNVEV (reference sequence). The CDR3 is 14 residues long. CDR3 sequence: CASSHLSGANVLTF. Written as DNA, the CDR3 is TGTGCCAGCAGCCACCTCAGTGGGGCCAACGTCCTGACTTTC.

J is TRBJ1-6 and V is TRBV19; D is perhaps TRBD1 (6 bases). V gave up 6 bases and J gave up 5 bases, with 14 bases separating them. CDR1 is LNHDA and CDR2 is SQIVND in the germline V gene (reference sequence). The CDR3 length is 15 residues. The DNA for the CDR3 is TGTGCCAGTAGGATGGGGCAGGGGAATAATTCACCCCTCCACTTT. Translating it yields CASRMGQGNNSPLHF.

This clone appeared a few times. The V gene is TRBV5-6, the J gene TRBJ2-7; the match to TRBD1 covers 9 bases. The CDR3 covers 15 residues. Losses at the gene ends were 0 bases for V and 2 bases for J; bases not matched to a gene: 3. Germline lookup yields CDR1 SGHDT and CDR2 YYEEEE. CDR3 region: CASSLEGQGTYEQYF. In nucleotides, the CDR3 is TGTGCCAGCAGCTTGGAGGGACAGGGAACCTACGAGCAGTACTTC.

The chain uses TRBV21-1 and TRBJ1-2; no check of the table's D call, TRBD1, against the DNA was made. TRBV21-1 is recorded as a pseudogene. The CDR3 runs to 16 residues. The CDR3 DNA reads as TGTGCCAGCAGCCCGTCTACTTTCGGGACAGGGCATGGCTACACCTTC. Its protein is CASSPSTFGTGHGYTF.

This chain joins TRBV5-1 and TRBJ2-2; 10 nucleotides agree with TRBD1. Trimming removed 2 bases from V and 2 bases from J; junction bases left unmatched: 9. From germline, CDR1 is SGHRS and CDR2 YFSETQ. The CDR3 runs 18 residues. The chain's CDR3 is CASSFTPGQGFNTGELFF. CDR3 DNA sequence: TGCGCCAGCAGCTTCACCCCGGGACAGGGGTTTAACACCGGGGAGCTGTTTTTT.

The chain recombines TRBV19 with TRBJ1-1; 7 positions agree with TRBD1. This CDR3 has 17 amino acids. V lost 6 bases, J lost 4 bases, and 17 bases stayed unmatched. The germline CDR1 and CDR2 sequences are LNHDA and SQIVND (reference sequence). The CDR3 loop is CASSPRGVGLIGTEAFF. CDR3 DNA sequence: TGTGCCAGTAGCCCCAGGGGGGTCGGGCTAATAGGCACTGAAGCTTTCTTT.

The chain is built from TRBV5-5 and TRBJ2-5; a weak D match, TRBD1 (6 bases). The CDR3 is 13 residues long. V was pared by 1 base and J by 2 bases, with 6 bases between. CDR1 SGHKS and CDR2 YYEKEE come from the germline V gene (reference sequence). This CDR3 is CASSLRGQETQYF. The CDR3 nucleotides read TGTGCCAGCAGCTTGAGGGGGCAAGAGACCCAGTACTTC. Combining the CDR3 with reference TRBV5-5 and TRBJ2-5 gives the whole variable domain DAGVTQSPTHLIKTRGQQVTLRCSPISGHKSVSWYQQVLGQGPQFIFQYYEKEERGRGNFPDRFSARQFPNYSSELNVNALLLGDSALYLCASSLRGQETQYFGPGTRLLVL.

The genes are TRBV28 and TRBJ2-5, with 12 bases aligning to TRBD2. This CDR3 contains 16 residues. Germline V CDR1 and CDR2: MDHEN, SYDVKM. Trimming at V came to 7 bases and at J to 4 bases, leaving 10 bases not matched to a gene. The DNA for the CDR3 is TGTGCCAGCAAGAACTGGGCTAGCGGGAGGGGAGAGACCCAGTACTTC. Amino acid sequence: CASKNWASGRGETQYF.

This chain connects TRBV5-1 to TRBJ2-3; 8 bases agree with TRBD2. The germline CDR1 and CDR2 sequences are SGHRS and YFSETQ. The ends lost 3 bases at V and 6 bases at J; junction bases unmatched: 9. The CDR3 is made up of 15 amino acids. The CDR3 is CASSSGTSNFDTQYF. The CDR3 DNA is TGCGCCAGCAGCTCTGGGACTAGTAACTTCGATACGCAGTATTTT.

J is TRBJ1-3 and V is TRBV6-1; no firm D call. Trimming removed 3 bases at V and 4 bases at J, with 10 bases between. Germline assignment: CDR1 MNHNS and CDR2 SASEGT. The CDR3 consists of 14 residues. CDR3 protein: CASSDLRQGNTIYF. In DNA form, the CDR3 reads TGTGCCAGCAGTGATCTCAGGCAAGGAAACACCATATATTTT.

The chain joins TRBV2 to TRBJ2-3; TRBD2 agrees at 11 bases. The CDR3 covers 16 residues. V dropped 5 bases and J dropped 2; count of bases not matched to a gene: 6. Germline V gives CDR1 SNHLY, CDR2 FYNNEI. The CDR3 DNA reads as TGTGCCAGCAGTTCCCAGACTAGCGGGGCCACAGATACGCAGTATTTT. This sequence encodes CASSSQTSGATDTQYF.

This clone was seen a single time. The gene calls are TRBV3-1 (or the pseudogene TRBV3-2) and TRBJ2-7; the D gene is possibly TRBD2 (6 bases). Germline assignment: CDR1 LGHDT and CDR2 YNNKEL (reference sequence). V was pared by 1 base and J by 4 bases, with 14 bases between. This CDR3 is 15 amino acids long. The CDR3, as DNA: TGTGCCAGCAGCCAAGGTTCGGGGGATACATACGAGCAGTACTTC. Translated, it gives CASSQGSGDTYEQYF.

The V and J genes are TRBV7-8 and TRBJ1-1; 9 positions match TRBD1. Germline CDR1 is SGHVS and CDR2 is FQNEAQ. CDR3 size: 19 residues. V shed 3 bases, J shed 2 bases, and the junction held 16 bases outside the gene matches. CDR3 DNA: TGTGCCAGCAGCTTCGTAGGGAGTTCCACAGGGGGCGGAAACACTGAAGCTTTCTTT. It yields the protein CASSFVGSSTGGGNTEAFF.

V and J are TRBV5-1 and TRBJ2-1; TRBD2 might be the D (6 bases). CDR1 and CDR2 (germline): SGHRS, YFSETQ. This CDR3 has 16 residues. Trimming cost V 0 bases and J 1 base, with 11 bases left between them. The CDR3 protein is CASSLGLATSYNEQFF. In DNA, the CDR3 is TGCGCCAGCAGCTTGGGGCTAGCGACTTCCTACAATGAGCAGTTCTTC.